This passage covers 10 T cell receptor beta chains from one sample sequenced in a study of blood T cell repertoires in COVID-19. TCRdb's table, derived via immunoSEQ multiplex PCR, lists solely in-frame clones and lacks some. The sample has over 50,000 clones, 65% to 90% seen once. Specimen: peripheral blood. Every receptor here comes from a human donor in a cohort sampled during active COVID-19.

This clone was detected only once. CDR3 nucleotide sequence: TGTGCCAGCAGCCCTCGCGCGGCGAACACCGGGGAGCTGTTTTTT. It codes for CASSPRAANTGELFF. V usage is TRBV7-2 and J usage is TRBJ2-2; no reliable D call. Germline lookup yields CDR1 SGHTA and CDR2 FQGNSA. CDR3 length equals 15 residues. The V and J ends lost 5 bases and 0 bases respectively, with 10 bases between them.

The chain joins TRBV4-2 to TRBJ2-1; TRBD1 might be the D (6 bases). Trimming stripped 2 bases from V and 6 bases from J, with 11 bases between. This CDR3 spans 14 amino acids. Per germline, CDR1 LGHNA and CDR2 YNFKEQ. CDR3 region: CASSQQTGANEQFF. The DNA of the CDR3 is TGTGCCAGCAGCCAACAGACAGGAGCCAATGAGCAGTTCTTC.

J is TRBJ2-3 and V is TRBV6-4; D call uncertain. Germline CDR1 MRHNA, CDR2 SNTAGT. V was shortened by 2 bases and J by 3 bases, with 9 bases between the two germline ends. The CDR3 loop spans 14 amino acids. DNA for the CDR3: TGTGCCAGCAGTGACGGTTTAGTTACAGATACGCAGTATTTT. Translating gives CASSDGLVTDTQYF.

V and J are TRBV24-1 and TRBJ2-5; TRBD2 matches at 7 bases. Trimming removed 4 bases from V and 2 bases from J; junction bases left unmatched: 3. Germline loops: CDR1 KGHDR, CDR2 SFDVKD. The CDR3 runs 14 residues. Here the CDR3 reads CATSEAGPQETQYF. Written as DNA, the CDR3 is TGTGCCACCAGTGAAGCGGGACCACAAGAGACCCAGTACTTC.

This chain links TRBV6-2 or TRBV6-3 with TRBJ2-3, with D possibly matching TRBD1 (6 bases). This CDR3 has 17 amino acids. V lost 5 bases and J 3 bases, leaving 21 bases between the germline ends. Germline V gene lookup returns CDR1 MNHEY and CDR2 SVGEGT. CDR3 bases: TGTGCCAGCAGTACACAGGGTCTCTCAGTAAAGACAGATACGCAGTATTTT. Its translation is CASSTQGLSVKTDTQYF.

The chain employs TRBV6-2 or TRBV6-3 and TRBJ2-1; 9 positions agree with TRBD1. The CDR3 loop spans 16 amino acids. Germline CDR1 MNHEY, CDR2 SVGEGT. With V trimmed by 5 bases and J by 4 bases, 9 bases remained unmatched. This chain's CDR3 is CASSTRDRVVYNEQFF. CDR3 coding DNA: TGTGCCAGCAGTACTCGGGACAGGGTGGTTTACAATGAGCAGTTCTTC.

The count of this clone is one. V gene TRBV7-2 combines with J gene TRBJ1-3; D is ambiguous. Germline-derived CDR1 and CDR2 are SGHTA and FQGNSA. The CDR3 runs 15 residues. V lost 7 bases and J 0 bases, leaving 13 bases between the germline ends. The chain's CDR3 is CASMRDLSSGNTIYF. In DNA, the CDR3 is TGTGCCAGCATGAGAGACTTAAGCTCTGGAAACACCATATATTTT.

V gene TRBV7-8 combines with J gene TRBJ2-3; no clear D gene. The V end lost 0 bases, the J end lost 5 bases, and 12 bases lay between the germline ends. CDR1 is SGHVS, CDR2 FQNEAQ, per germline. The CDR3 runs to 15 residues. CDR3 sequence (DNA): TGTGCCAGCAGCTTAGCCCGCCAGACAAGAGATACGCAGTATTTT. As protein: CASSLARQTRDTQYF. The whole variable domain, filled in from reference TRBV7-8 and TRBJ2-3, reads GAGVSQSPRYKVAKRGQDVALRCDPISGHVSLFWYQQALGQGPEFLTYFQNEAQLDKSGLPSDRFFAERPEGSVSTLKIQRTQQEDSAVYLCASSLARQTRDTQYFGPGTRLTVL.

The chain joins TRBV30 to TRBJ2-1; a weak D match, TRBD1 (7 bases). The V end was cut by 2 bases, the J end by 13 bases, with 24 bases between. CDR1 and CDR2 from the germline V gene are GTSNPN and SVGIG (reference sequence). The CDR3 is 15 amino acids. CDR3 sequence (DNA): TGTGCCTGGAGTCCGACCCCGGGGGTTGACAGGGTACAGTTCTTC. Amino acid sequence: CAWSPTPGVDRVQFF. Variable domain in full (rest from reference TRBV30 and TRBJ2-1): SQTIHQWPATLVQPVGSPLSLECTVEGTSNPNLYWYRQAAGRGLQLLFYSVGIGQISSEVPQNLSASRPQDRQFILSSKKLLLSDSGFYLCAWSPTPGVDRVQFFGPGTRLTVL.

The rearrangement uses TRBV5-8 and TRBJ2-7; 12 positions match TRBD2. V shed 1 base and J 6 bases; nucleotides not matched to a gene: 8. The CDR3 is 16 residues long. From germline, CDR1 is SGHTS and CDR2 YDEGEE. CDR3: CASSLLTSGRKSEQYF. The CDR3 DNA is TGTGCCAGCAGCTTGTTGACTAGCGGGAGAAAGAGCGAGCAGTACTTC.